Shown below are 26 T cell receptor beta chains from a single sample sequenced in a study of shared clonotypes between healthy human individuals. Profiling relied on immunoSEQ multiplex PCR, and the TCRdb table lists in-frame clones only, not all of them. Counted here are about 2 million clones, about 94% occurring once; the ten biggest clones make up 1% to 1.3%. CD45RO negativity and positive selection for CCR7 defined naive CD8 cells, a population that excluded terminally differentiated effector memory CD45RA+ cells. Specimen: naive CD8+ T cells sorted from blood. These receptors were taken from a man aged 18 to 29 in good health.

As concerns this clone: The identical CDR3 is also encoded by other nucleotide sequences in the sample. The gene calls are TRBV28 and TRBJ2-2; D is perhaps TRBD2 (6 bases). CDR1 and CDR2 (germline): MDHEN, SYDVKM. The CDR3 is made up of 13 amino acids. Trimming removed 3 bases at V and 6 bases at J, with 8 bases between. This CDR3 reads CASSLGGAGELFF. The CDR3 DNA reads as TGTGCCAGCAGTTTGGGGGGAGCCGGGGAGCTGTTTTTT.

The chain joins TRBV7-2 to TRBJ2-1; 10 positions agree with TRBD2. This CDR3 has 17 residues. Trimming at V came to 2 bases and at J to 4 bases, leaving 8 bases not matched to a gene. CDR1 and CDR2 from the germline V gene are SGHTA and FQGNSA. The CDR3 nucleotides are TGTGCCAGCAGCTTAATGGGGGGGACTAGCGCGTACAATGAGCAGTTCTTC. The encoded protein is CASSLMGGTSAYNEQFF.

V is TRBV5-1 and J is TRBJ1-1, with D possibly being TRBD1 (5 bases). The germline gives CDR1 SGHRS, CDR2 YFSETQ. This CDR3 has 14 amino acids. V lost 2 bases and J 5 bases, leaving 13 bases between the germline ends. CDR3 sequence: CASSFWGGETEAFF. In DNA, the CDR3 is TGCGCCAGCAGCTTTTGGGGCGGAGAAACTGAAGCTTTCTTT.

Only one count was recorded for this clone. This chain connects TRBV11-3 to TRBJ2-3; 16 nucleotides line up with TRBD2. Per the germline V gene, CDR1 is SGHNT and CDR2 is YENEEA. The CDR3 runs 17 residues. The V gene end was trimmed by 5 bases and the J gene end by 3 bases; junction bases not matched to a gene: 5. Here the CDR3 reads CASSPGLAGGRTDTQYF. Here the CDR3 DNA reads TGTGCCAGCAGCCCGGGACTAGCGGGGGGGCGTACAGATACGCAGTATTTT. The full variable domain, rest sourced from reference TRBV11-3 and TRBJ2-3, is EAGVVQSPRYKIIEKKQPVAFWCNPISGHNTLYWYLQNLGQGPELLIRYENEEAVDDSQLPKDRFSAERLKGVDSTLKIQPAELGDSAVYLCASSPGLAGGRTDTQYFGPGTRLTVL.

The rearrangement joins TRBV9 to TRBJ2-2; no clear D. The CDR3 has 17 amino acids. Per germline, CDR1 SGDLS and CDR2 YYNGEE. The V gene lost 1 base and the J gene lost 3 bases, with 16 bases spanning the gap. Here the CDR3 DNA reads TGTGCCAGCAGCGTAAACTACCTAGAAATACACACCGGGGAGCTGTTTTTT. Its protein is CASSVNYLEIHTGELFF.

The chain has TRBV9 and TRBJ1-6; D may be TRBD1 (6 bases). Per the germline V gene, CDR1 is SGDLS and CDR2 is YYNGEE. The V gene lost 4 bases and the J gene lost 7 bases, with 15 bases spanning the gap. The CDR3 runs 15 residues. In DNA, the CDR3 is TGTGCCAGCAGCCTACAGGGAATTGACAATTCACCCCTCCACTTT. Translating gives CASSLQGIDNSPLHF.

This chain links TRBV5-4 with TRBJ1-1, with 9 bases lining up with TRBD1. Per germline, CDR1 SGHNT and CDR2 YYREEE (reference sequence). Unmatched junction bases numbered 3, after V lost 4 bases and J lost 2 bases. The CDR3 has 14 amino acids. The CDR3, as DNA: TGTGCCAGCAGCCGGACAGGGGAAAACACTGAAGCTTTCTTT. Its protein is CASSRTGENTEAFF.

This sequence joins TRBV4-3 and TRBJ2-2; 8 nucleotides line up with TRBD1. V was clipped by 8 bases and J by 3 bases; unmatched bases: 14. This CDR3 has 17 amino acids. Germline V lookup: CDR1 LGHNA, CDR2 YSLEER. The CDR3 DNA reads TGCGCCAGCGGCCCCAGTCCGGGACAGGAAGACACCGGGGAGCTGTTTTTT. This sequence encodes CASGPSPGQEDTGELFF.

With regard to this clone: Other DNA sequences in this specimen translate into the identical CDR3. The rearrangement uses TRBV5-1 and TRBJ2-7; D is uncertain. This CDR3 spans 13 amino acids. V was clipped by 2 bases and J by 2 bases, with 8 bases between them. The germline gives CDR1 SGHRS, CDR2 YFSETQ. CDR3 sequence reads: CASSFGPAYEQYF. For the CDR3, the DNA is TGCGCCAGCAGCTTCGGGCCGGCCTACGAGCAGTACTTC.

This chain links TRBV9 with TRBJ2-2; D is ambiguous. V lost 2 bases, J lost 0 bases, and 8 bases lay in between. The CDR3 loop spans 15 amino acids. In germline, CDR1 is SGDLS, CDR2 YYNGEE. In DNA form, the CDR3 reads TGTGCCAGCAGCGTCCAAGCCACGAACACCGGGGAGCTGTTTTTT. Its protein product is CASSVQATNTGELFF.

The chain joins TRBV4-1 to TRBJ2-7, with D perhaps matching TRBD1 (7 bases). Trimming took 5 bases from V and 3 from J, leaving 11 bases between them. This CDR3 region has 13 residues. The germline V gene encodes CDR1 MGHRA and CDR2 YSYEKL. Written as DNA, the CDR3 is TGCGCCAGCAGCTCCCAGGGGGGCTACGAGCAGTACTTC. Amino acids: CASSSQGGYEQYF.

The V call is TRBV11-2, the J call TRBJ2-3; D unclear. Germline CDR1 reads SGHAT; CDR2 reads FQNNGV. The V gene lost 2 bases and the J gene lost 6 bases, with 9 bases spanning the gap. The CDR3 runs 13 residues. The chain's CDR3 is CASSLYVSDTQYF. The CDR3 region has the DNA TGTGCCAGCAGCTTATATGTATCGGATACGCAGTATTTT.

V and J are TRBV4-3 and TRBJ2-7; the D gene is possibly TRBD2 (6 bases). The CDR3 consists of 14 residues. V lost 4 bases to trimming and J lost 3 bases, with 13 bases between them. Germline values: CDR1 LGHNA, CDR2 YSLEER. As DNA, the CDR3 is TGCGCCAGCAGCCCCAAGGGAGGATACTACGAGCAGTACTTC. Protein sequence: CASSPKGGYYEQYF.

Remarks on this clone: The same CDR3 arises from other DNA sequences in this sample as well. The chain carries TRBV9 and TRBJ2-2; perhaps D is TRBD1 or TRBD2 (5 bases each). Trimming removed 0 bases from V and 1 base from J, with 7 bases in between. From germline, CDR1 is SGDLS and CDR2 YYNGEE. The CDR3 loop spans 15 amino acids. CDR3: CASSVEGRNTGELFF. CDR3 coding DNA: TGTGCCAGCAGCGTAGAGGGGAGGAACACCGGGGAGCTGTTTTTT. Drawing the rest from reference TRBV9 and TRBJ2-2, the complete variable domain is DSGVTQTPKHLITATGQRVTLRCSPRSGDLSVYWYQQSLDQGLQFLIQYYNGEERAKGNILERFSAQQFPDLHSELNLSSLELGDSALYFCASSVEGRNTGELFFGEGSRLTVL.

This clone was seen a single time. This chain joins TRBV30 and TRBJ2-2, with TRBD1 matching 7 bases. Germline trimming cut 2 bases from V and 4 bases from J; bases unmatched to any gene: 7. CDR1 is GTSNPN, CDR2 SVGIG, per germline (reference sequence). The CDR3 runs to 15 residues. This CDR3 reads CAWSLGTAITGELFF. For the CDR3, the DNA is TGTGCCTGGAGTTTAGGGACAGCAATCACCGGGGAGCTGTTTTTT.

On this clone: A much larger clone differs from this one at a single base, so this may be a read error. The same CDR3 arises from other DNA sequences in this sample as well. The chain combines TRBV7-9 with TRBJ2-2; D may be TRBD1 (6 bases). Germline CDR1 is SEHNR and CDR2 is FQNEAQ (reference sequence). This CDR3 comprises 14 residues. Trimming removed 1 base at V and 4 bases at J, with 7 bases between. The CDR3 loop reads CASSLGGGTGELFF. CDR3 sequence (DNA): TGTGCCAGCAGCTTAGGAGGGGGCACCGGGGAGCTGTTTTTT.

V usage is TRBV11-2 and J usage is TRBJ2-3, with D hard to call. Trimming pared 3 bases from V and 0 bases from J, leaving 16 bases between. CDR1 SGHAT and CDR2 FQNNGV come from the germline V gene. The CDR3 has 17 residues. DNA of the CDR3: TGTGCCAGCAGCTTTCTCAGGCCTGTTGCTAGCACAGATACGCAGTATTTT. Translated: CASSFLRPVASTDTQYF.

This sequence joins TRBV4-3 and TRBJ1-6, with 7 bases identical to TRBD1. V gave up 2 bases and J gave up 7 bases; unmatched junction bases: 5. The CDR3 loop spans 15 amino acids. Germline V gene sequence: CDR1 LGHNA, CDR2 YSLEER. The CDR3 DNA reads as TGCGCCAGCAGCCAACTGACAGGGAGCAATTCACCCCTCCACTTT. This sequence encodes CASSQLTGSNSPLHF.

The chain employs TRBV11-2 and TRBJ2-1; 8 bases align to TRBD2. Germline CDR1 reads SGHAT; CDR2 reads FQNNGV. V lost 0 bases and J lost 2; bases outside the gene matches: 6. The CDR3 runs 17 residues. The CDR3 DNA reads as TGTGCCAGCAGCTTAGATCCTAGCGGGTTGACCTACAATGAGCAGTTCTTC. Its translation: CASSLDPSGLTYNEQFF.

V gene TRBV14 combines with J gene TRBJ1-4, with 8 bases identical to TRBD1. CDR1 SGHDN and CDR2 FVKESK come from the germline V gene. This CDR3 has 14 residues. The V segment lost 4 bases and the J segment 4 bases; nucleotides outside the gene matches: 2. The CDR3 is CASSRTGLNEKLFF. Written as DNA, the CDR3 is TGTGCCAGCAGCCGGACAGGGCTTAATGAAAAACTGTTTTTT.

The chain combines TRBV6-5 with TRBJ2-7; the D call may be TRBD1 or TRBD2 (5 bases each). The V gene's germline CDR1 is MNHEY and CDR2 SVGAGI. V lost 4 bases and J lost 0, with 10 bases in between. There are 14 residues in the CDR3. Written as DNA, the CDR3 is TGTGCCAGCAGTTTCCGGGACGACTCCTACGAGCAGTACTTC. Its protein is CASSFRDDSYEQYF.

As concerns this clone: This CDR3 is also generated by other DNA sequences in the sample. The V and J genes are TRBV27 and TRBJ2-7; 11 bases fit TRBD2. This CDR3 is built from 13 residues. After removal of 6 bases from V and 3 bases from J, the junction contained 1 base not matched to a gene. Germline-derived CDR1 and CDR2 are MNHEY and SMNVEV (reference sequence). The CDR3 reads CASRTSGSYEQYF. The CDR3 DNA reads TGTGCCAGCAGAACTAGCGGGAGCTACGAGCAGTACTTC.

This chain connects TRBV5-1 to TRBJ2-5; TRBD2 matches 15 bases. The trim removed 4 bases at V and 4 bases at J, leaving 8 bases unmatched. The CDR3 runs 17 residues. Germline values: CDR1 SGHRS, CDR2 YFSETQ. DNA for the CDR3: TGCGCCAGCAGCCCCGGGACTAGCGGGGGGCTGTTAGAGACCCAGTACTTC. It is translated as CASSPGTSGGLLETQYF.

The chain carries TRBV6-5 and TRBJ2-3; 13 nucleotides match TRBD2. This CDR3 region has 15 residues. The V gene's germline CDR1 is MNHEY and CDR2 SVGAGI. V trimming: 2 bases; J trimming: 7 bases; junction bases outside the gene matches: 3. DNA for the CDR3: TGTGCCAGCAGTTACACTAGCGGGGGGGCATATACGCAGTATTTT. Translating it yields CASSYTSGGAYTQYF.

On this clone: This sample also contains other DNA sequences that code for the same CDR3. The chain recombines TRBV18 with TRBJ2-7; 8 bases match TRBD1. After removal of 3 bases from V and 6 bases from J, the junction contained 1 base not matched to a gene. CDR3 length: 12 amino acids. Germline lookup yields CDR1 KGHSH and CDR2 LQKENI. The DNA for the CDR3 is TGTGCCAGCTCACCGGACAGGGCCGAGCAGTACTTC. It is translated as CASSPDRAEQYF.

The chain carries TRBV27 and TRBJ2-3; D unclear. Trimming took off 3 bases at V and 1 base at J, with 11 bases between the two ends. The CDR3 length is 15 residues. Germline assignment: CDR1 MNHEY and CDR2 SMNVEV (reference sequence). This CDR3 is CASSFQISGTDTQYF. CDR3 nucleotide sequence: TGTGCCAGCAGTTTCCAGATCAGCGGCACAGATACGCAGTATTTT.